A selection of T cell receptor beta chains follows, all from one sample in a study of response to subunit inactivated influenza vaccine. TCRdb analysed the RT-PCR reads with MiXCR anew, one entry per CDR3 protein. The sample consists of some 800,000 distinct CDR3 sequences, 20% to 25% of them appearing once. Sequencing used PBMCs from blood, obtained more than 4 days after vaccination. The receptor set was obtained from a man aged 45 to 65 who received an inactivated influenza vaccine. Both conserved end residues are part of each CDR3. A D gene is named only where the DNA matches it firmly. For some rows the clone size is stated as once, few or many, or as a class when expanded; others skip it.

V	size	D	J	CDR3
TRBV7-2	-	-	TRBJ1-5	CASSLVVGIQPQHF
TRBV28	-	-	TRBJ2-1	CASSSSGPVGNEQFF
TRBV20-1	-	TRBD2	TRBJ2-1	CSAHGLAGGDEQFF
TRBV27	few	-	TRBJ2-7	CASSVSRVFEQYF
TRBV20-1	few	TRBD1	TRBJ2-7	CSARDQYGQGIHEQYF
TRBV6-2/TRBV6-3	-	-	TRBJ1-2	CASSLERYSYGYTF
TRBV20-1	many	-	TRBJ2-7	CSARDLAGKYEQYF
TRBV20-1	many	TRBD2	TRBJ2-1	CSARDYRASGPYNEQFF
TRBV29-1	-	-	TRBJ2-7	CSVAVDINYEQYF
TRBV2	-	TRBD1	TRBJ2-1	CASSEATGGNEQFF
TRBV11-2	-	TRBD1	TRBJ1-4	CASSLTGTGGYEKLFF
TRBV5-1	-	TRBD1	TRBJ2-1	CASSLQGNQNNEQFF
TRBV5-1	-	-	TRBJ2-7	CASSLNPGGLRDEQYF
TRBV4-3	few	-	TRBJ1-2	CASSQDDRSYGYTF
TRBV2	-	-	TRBJ1-2	CASSERRIDGYTF
TRBV6-1	-	-	TRBJ1-1	CASSETGQTEAFF
TRBV7-9	-	TRBD2	TRBJ2-7	CASGSRAGAFYEQYF
TRBV4-3	few	-	TRBJ2-1	CASSQDQHDNEQFF
TRBV7-2	few	-	TRBJ2-7	CASSPQIDRLAYEQYF
TRBV7-9	few	-	TRBJ2-7	CASSSQQDEQYF
TRBV20-1	once	-	TRBJ2-1	CSARRGSSSNKQFF
TRBV10-3	-	-	TRBJ2-7	CAIRKPEHSYEQYF
TRBV5-1	few	-	TRBJ2-5	CASSLNLQEFQETQYF
TRBV10-3	many	TRBD1	TRBJ2-7	CATGGTGDPLTYEQYF
TRBV10-3	-	-	TRBJ2-7	CAISPTRDTYPYEQYF
TRBV20-1	-	TRBD1	TRBJ1-1	CSAKGQGRANTEAFF
TRBV11-3	-	-	TRBJ2-1	CASSRKFHNEQFF
TRBV12-3/TRBV12-4	few	-	TRBJ1-2	CASRGPGSSGYTF
TRBV15	-	TRBD1	TRBJ2-5	CATSRTTGGETQYF
TRBV7-8	-	-	TRBJ2-1	CATRDSYNEQFF
TRBV15	-	TRBD2	TRBJ2-1	CATSPRGANYNEQFF
TRBV20-1	few	TRBD1	TRBJ2-1	CSASPGQGYNEQFF
TRBV12-3/TRBV12-4	-	-	TRBJ2-1	CASRQQGGGQFF
TRBV7-2	-	TRBD2	TRBJ2-2	CASSLEGLPRSGELFF
TRBV6-1	-	-	TRBJ1-5	CASIGGRLGNQPQHF
TRBV28	-	-	TRBJ2-6	CASSLTDSGANVLTF
TRBV4-1	-	-	TRBJ2-7	CASSHLPSNSYEQYF
TRBV2	-	TRBD2	TRBJ2-7	CASLSAGGPYEQYF
TRBV5-6	-	-	TRBJ2-3	CASSLNREQWNF
TRBV11-2	few	TRBD1	TRBJ2-2	CASSSNADRGRVWPGELFF
TRBV9	-	-	TRBJ1-1	CASSVGGAMNTEAFF
TRBV2	-	-	TRBJ2-7	CASSFGTDSYEQYF
TRBV10-1	-	-	TRBJ2-3	CASSDGIPNTDTQYF
TRBV6-1	-	-	TRBJ2-7	CASENRATYEQYF
TRBV12-3/TRBV12-4	few	-	TRBJ2-1	CASSLGRGVRDNEQFF
TRBV20-1	-	-	TRBJ2-7	CSARVAELTEQYF